The rows below give T cell receptor beta chains drawn from one sample of a study of PD-L1 blockade in urothelial cancer. Produced via immunoSEQ multiplex PCR; TCRdb's table is partial and in-frame only. The sample has about 50,000 clones, around nine tenths seen once. The sequencing here drew on PBMCs, taken around atezolizumab (anti-PD-L1) treatment. Receptor source: a woman in her fifties or sixties with urothelial cancer. The CDR3 runs from the conserved cysteine through the conserved F or W. Fields, in order: V gene, clone size, D gene, J gene, CDR3 protein. D genes are given only for firm matches. The size entry is marked missing in some rows and otherwise reads once, few, many or a size class.

>TRBV9|-|-|TRBJ1-1
CASSVEGANTEAFF
>TRBV11-2|-|-|TRBJ1-2
CASSPYGGAGYGYTF
>TRBV19|-|TRBD1|TRBJ1-2
CASTLESFGTGLGGGYTF
>TRBV7-9|-|TRBD2|TRBJ2-2
CAVTSGRLNTGELFF
>TRBV15|-|-|TRBJ2-1
CATSRDKLGLAEQFF
>TRBV6-1|once|TRBD2|TRBJ2-5
CASSEQRELRETQYF
>TRBV27|once|-|TRBJ2-1
CASSLSAVYNEQFF
>TRBV7-7|once|-|TRBJ1-1
CASSRLPGGEAFF
>TRBV7-2|-|-|TRBJ1-4
CASSLAPGSYDEKLFF
>TRBV2|-|-|TRBJ2-3
CASKVDRTSTDTQYF
>TRBV4-1|-|-|TRBJ1-1
CASSQEAVSMNTEAFF
>TRBV5-1|-|-|TRBJ2-7
CASSLSDNYEQYF
>TRBV7-9|once|TRBD2|TRBJ2-1
CASSLGVGLAGGNEQFF
>TRBV2|once|-|TRBJ1-4
CASALATNEKLFF
>TRBV18|-|TRBD1|TRBJ1-5
CASSPGQGSNQPQHF
>TRBV7-9|-|-|TRBJ2-1
CASSTSPLYALFF